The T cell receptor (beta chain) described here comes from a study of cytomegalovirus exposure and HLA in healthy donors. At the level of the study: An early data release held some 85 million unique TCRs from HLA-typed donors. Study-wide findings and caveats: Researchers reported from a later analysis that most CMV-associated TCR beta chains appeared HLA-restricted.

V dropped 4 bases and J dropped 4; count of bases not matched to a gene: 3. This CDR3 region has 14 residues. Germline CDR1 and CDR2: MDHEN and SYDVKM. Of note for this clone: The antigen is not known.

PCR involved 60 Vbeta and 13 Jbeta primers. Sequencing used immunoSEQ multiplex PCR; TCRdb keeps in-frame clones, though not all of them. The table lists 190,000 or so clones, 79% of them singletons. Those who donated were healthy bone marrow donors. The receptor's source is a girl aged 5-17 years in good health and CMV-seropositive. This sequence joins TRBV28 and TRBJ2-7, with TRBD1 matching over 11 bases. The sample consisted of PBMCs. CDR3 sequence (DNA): TGTGCCAGCAGTTGGGACAGGGGGTGGTACGAGCAGTACTTC. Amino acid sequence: CASSWDRGWYEQYF.